These 4 T cell receptor beta chains came from one sample sequenced in a study of radiation and T cells in renal cell carcinoma. This sample's treatment: 15 Gy SBRT to primary tumor, nephrectomy 4 weeks later. The method was immunoSEQ multiplex PCR; TCRdb's version includes in-frame clones alone and lacks a portion of them. The sample lists 10,000 to 15,000 clones, 30% to 40% seen once, with roughly 15% in the top ten. This material consisted of tumor tissue, taken from a patient whose treatment included radiotherapy and nephrectomy. These receptors all come from a man aged 55 to 70 with renal cell carcinoma.

V is TRBV30 and J is TRBJ1-1; D uncertain. Germline CDR1 and CDR2: GTSNPN and SVGIG (reference sequence). The CDR3 is 13 amino acids. The V and J ends lost 5 bases and 3 bases respectively, with 13 bases between them. This CDR3 reads CAWAIQWDTEAFF. The CDR3 DNA reads as TGTGCCTGGGCTATTCAATGGGACACTGAAGCTTTCTTT.

This clone was observed a handful of times. The rearrangement joins TRBV9 to TRBJ1-1; a possible D gene is TRBD1 (6 bases). The germline V and J ends were trimmed by 4 bases and 2 bases, with 15 bases remaining between them. The CDR3 is 15 amino acids. Germline assignment: CDR1 SGDLS and CDR2 YYNGEE. CDR3 protein: CASSPSLGGNTEAFF. The CDR3, as DNA: TGTGCCAGCAGCCCTTCTTTAGGGGGAAACACTGAAGCTTTCTTT.

The chain has TRBV5-1 and TRBJ2-7; D is possibly TRBD2 (5 bases). The CDR3 consists of 13 residues. Germline lookup yields CDR1 SGHRS and CDR2 YFSETQ. Between the trimmed V and J ends, which lost 2 bases and 4 bases, there was a span of 10 bases. The chain's CDR3 is CASSFGGRYEQYF. The DNA for the CDR3 is TGCGCCAGCAGCTTTGGAGGCCGGTACGAGCAGTACTTC.

The chain recombines TRBV27 with TRBJ2-3, with 7 nucleotides matching TRBD2. Germline-derived CDR1 and CDR2 are MNHEY and SMNVEV (reference sequence). Losses at the gene ends were 0 bases for V and 8 bases for J; bases not matched to a gene: 11. This CDR3 region has 16 residues. CDR3 protein: CASSLSSGLPRGTQYF. The CDR3 DNA reads TGTGCCAGCAGTTTATCTAGCGGGCTCCCTCGAGGTACGCAGTATTTT.